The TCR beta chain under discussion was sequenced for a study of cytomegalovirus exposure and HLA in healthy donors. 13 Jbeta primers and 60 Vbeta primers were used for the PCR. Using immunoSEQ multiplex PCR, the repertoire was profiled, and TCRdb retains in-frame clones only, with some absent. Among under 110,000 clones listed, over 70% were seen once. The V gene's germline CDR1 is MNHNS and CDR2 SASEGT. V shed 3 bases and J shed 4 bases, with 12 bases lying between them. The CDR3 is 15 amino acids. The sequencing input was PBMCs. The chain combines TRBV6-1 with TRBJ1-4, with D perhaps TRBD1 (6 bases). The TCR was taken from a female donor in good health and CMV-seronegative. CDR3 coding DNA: TGTGCCAGCAGTGACCCGGGACAAATTAATGAAAAACTGTTTTTT. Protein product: CASSDPGQINEKLFF.